The 31 T cell receptor beta chains reported below all come from one sample, sequenced in a study of human T cells and chemical hapten exposure. Described time point: patch test 2, 6 weeks after DPC sensitization. Treatment specified: therapeutic diphenylcyclopropenone sensitization with weekly scalp DPC. Each CDR3 protein is one row after TCRdb ran MiXCR on the RACE reads. Here the sample spans about 140,000 distinct CDR3 sequences, 12% being singletons. The specimen comprised whole blood, sampled in connection with sensitization to the hapten diphenylcyclopropenone (DPC). The source of these receptors is a woman aged 45-65 years with alopecia areata. Some clones in this sample may be carry-over from other donors' samples.

The chain couples TRBV28 to TRBJ2-7; TRBD1 might be the D (5 bases). Germline CDR1 is MDHEN and CDR2 is SYDVKM. This CDR3 has 14 amino acids. Trimming cost V 3 bases and J 4 bases, with 13 bases left between them. CDR3 sequence (DNA): TGTGCCAGCAGTTTCCCCCTTGGGGCGTACGAGCAGTACTTC. Protein sequence: CASSFPLGAYEQYF.

The genes are TRBV29-1 and TRBJ2-3, with a tentative D call TRBD2 (5 bases). Between the trimmed V and J ends, which lost 7 bases and 0 bases, there was a span of 14 bases. The CDR3 contains 14 residues. The germline V gene has CDR1 SQVTM and CDR2 ANQGSEA. CDR3 in amino acids: CSAGRAVSTDTQYF. CDR3 coding DNA: TGCAGCGCCGGAAGAGCGGTCAGCACAGATACGCAGTATTTT.

This clonotype was counted a few times. The rearrangement uses TRBV14 and TRBJ1-4; D is unclear. The CDR3 sequence is 13 residues long. In germline, CDR1 is SGHDN, CDR2 FVKESK. Deletions cut 4 bases from V and 4 bases from J, with 7 bases between. The CDR3 is CASSRGINEKLFF. CDR3 in DNA: TGTGCCAGCAGCCGAGGGATTAATGAAAAACTGTTTTTT.

The chain couples TRBV20-1 to TRBJ2-7; weak D call: TRBD2 (6 bases). Germline CDR1 reads DFQATT; CDR2 reads SNEGSKA (reference sequence). CDR3 length: 13 residues. Trimming cost V 6 bases and J 2 bases, with 14 bases left between them. The CDR3 DNA sequence: TGCAGTGCCGCGGTTGGGGGGACCTACGAGCAGTACTTC. It is translated as CSAAVGGTYEQYF.

The CDR3 reads CASSLAGRTTEAFF. Here the CDR3 DNA reads TGTGCCAGCAGCTTAGCCGGGCGTACCACTGAAGCTTTCTTT. The chain combines TRBV11-2 with TRBJ1-1; no firm D call. Germline-derived CDR1 and CDR2 are SGHAT and FQNNGV. The CDR3 spans 14 residues. V was shortened by 1 base and J by 4 bases, with 10 bases between the two germline ends.

This chain links TRBV29-1 with TRBJ2-4; 9 bases are shared with TRBD1. Losses at the gene ends were 6 bases for V and 7 bases for J; bases not matched to a gene: 4. CDR1 and CDR2 from the germline V gene are SQVTM and ANQGSEA. This CDR3 spans 12 amino acids. The CDR3 is CSVGQGPNIQYF. CDR3 DNA sequence: TGCAGCGTGGGACAGGGCCCGAACATTCAGTACTTC.

This clonotype has more than one count but fewer than ten. This chain uses TRBV29-1 with TRBJ2-2; D ambiguous. The CDR3 consists of 11 residues. Germline CDR1 and CDR2: SQVTM and ANQGSEA. V lost 6 bases, J lost 4 bases, and 6 bases lay in between. The DNA for the CDR3 is TGCAGCGTGAGAACCACCGGGGAGCTGTTTTTT. Protein: CSVRTTGELFF.

There are a few counts of this clonotype. V is TRBV12-3 or TRBV12-4 and J is TRBJ2-7; maybe TRBD1 (5 bases). V was shortened by 3 bases and J by 11 bases, with 11 bases between the two germline ends. The CDR3 runs 11 residues. DNA for the CDR3: TGTGCCAGCAGTTTGGGGCAGGCCGAGTACTTC. Its protein is CASSLGQAEYF.

This clonotype was picked up a small number of times. This rearrangement joins TRBV3-1 to TRBJ2-1; possible D gene TRBD1, 5 bases. Germline CDR1 LGHDT, CDR2 YNNKEL (reference sequence). V lost 1 base and J lost 7, with 8 bases in between. The CDR3 is made up of 13 amino acids. Written as DNA, the CDR3 is TGTGCCAGCAGCCAAGGGTCAGGGAATGAGCAGTTCTTC. Protein product: CASSQGSGNEQFF.

This clonotype has just a few counts. This chain joins TRBV3-1 and TRBJ2-1; 8 nucleotides agree with TRBD2. Germline CDR1 reads LGHDT; CDR2 reads YNNKEL (reference sequence). This CDR3 spans 14 amino acids. V was clipped by 0 bases and J by 9 bases; unmatched bases: 4. This CDR3 is CASSQDLTSGEQFF. CDR3 in DNA: TGTGCCAGCAGCCAAGATCTTACTAGCGGTGAGCAGTTCTTC.

This chain connects TRBV5-5 to TRBJ1-2; D remains unclear. Germline-derived CDR1 and CDR2 are SGHKS and YYEKEE (reference sequence). The CDR3 contains 12 residues. V gave up 0 bases and J gave up 4 bases, with 4 bases separating them. DNA for the CDR3: TGTGCCAGCAGCTTGGAGACCTATGGCTACACCTTC. Its protein product is CASSLETYGYTF.

This clonotype was seen many times. This chain connects TRBV2 to TRBJ2-7, with 8 bases fitting TRBD2. CDR3 length: 13 amino acids. CDR1 is SNHLY, CDR2 FYNNEI, per germline. V lost 7 bases to trimming and J lost 2 bases; unmatched junction nucleotides: 4. The CDR3 loop is CASTRTSPYEQYF. The DNA of the CDR3 is TGTGCCAGCACCCGGACTAGCCCCTACGAGCAGTACTTC.

CDR3 DNA sequence: TGCAGCCTCGGGACTAGCGGGAGTAGCTCCTACAATGAGCAGTTCTTC. It encodes CSLGTSGSSSYNEQFF. The chain uses TRBV29-1 and TRBJ2-1; 14 bases map to TRBD2. This CDR3 has 16 amino acids. Unmatched junction bases numbered 6, after V lost 8 bases and J lost 0 bases. The germline CDR1 and CDR2 sequences are SQVTM and ANQGSEA.

This clonotype has ten or more counts. The V and J genes are TRBV4-1 and TRBJ2-6; D gene uncertain. Germline lookup yields CDR1 MGHRA and CDR2 YSYEKL. The CDR3 sequence is 14 residues long. Between the trimmed V and J ends, which lost 1 base and 4 bases, there was a span of 5 bases. The CDR3 region is CASSQGGGANVLTF. DNA of the CDR3: TGCGCCAGCAGCCAAGGTGGCGGGGCCAACGTCCTGACTTTC.

This clonotype was counted a few times. The J gene is TRBJ2-7, the V gene TRBV19, with D perhaps TRBD1 or TRBD2 (7 bases each). Trimming removed 5 bases from V and 2 bases from J, with 19 bases in between. This CDR3 contains 16 residues. Germline values: CDR1 LNHDA, CDR2 SQIVND (reference sequence). The CDR3 DNA follows: TGTGCCAGTAGTCCCGCCACCCAGGGGGGGGCCTACGAGCAGTACTTC. It codes for CASSPATQGGAYEQYF.

This clonotype showed up many times. The chain uses TRBV7-2 and TRBJ2-7; D is undetermined. Trimming took 2 bases from V and 3 from J, leaving 5 bases between them. The CDR3 sequence is 12 residues long. CDR1 is SGHTA, CDR2 FQGNSA, per germline. CDR3 bases: TGTGCCAGCAGCTTAACCCGCTACGAGCAGTACTTC. This encodes CASSLTRYEQYF.

The rearrangement links TRBV6-2 or TRBV6-3 to TRBJ2-2; D assignment may be TRBD1 or TRBD2 (6 bases each). V dropped 7 bases and J dropped 3 bases, with 15 bases sitting between them. Germline CDR1 and CDR2: MNHEY and SVGEGT. CDR3 length: 15 residues. The CDR3 nucleotides are TGTGCCAGCAAGCAGGATGGGGGGCACACCGGGGAGCTGTTTTTT. This encodes CASKQDGGHTGELFF.

This clonotype has ten or more counts. The V and J genes are TRBV10-2 and TRBJ2-3, with D perhaps given as TRBD1 or TRBD2 (6 bases each). The CDR3 contains 15 residues. Trimming removed 3 bases at V and 0 bases at J, with 10 bases between. CDR1 and CDR2 from the germline V gene are WSHSY and SAAADI. The CDR3 DNA is TGCGCCAGCAGTGAAGGGGGGTTCAGCACAGATACGCAGTATTTT. It codes for CASSEGGFSTDTQYF.

This clonotype has at least ten counts. The CDR3 protein is CASSLLLNTEAFF. The CDR3 bases are TGTGCCAGCAGTCTCCTCTTGAACACTGAAGCTTTCTTT. The rearrangement joins TRBV6-2 or TRBV6-3 to TRBJ1-1; D ambiguous. This CDR3 spans 13 amino acids. Germline V gives CDR1 MNHEY, CDR2 SVGEGT. The V end lost 5 bases, the J end lost 0 bases, and 7 bases lay between the germline ends.

The J gene is TRBJ1-3, the V gene TRBV5-1; D is uncertain. In germline, CDR1 is SGHRS, CDR2 YFSETQ. The CDR3 totals 16 residues. V lost 1 base, J lost 1 base, and 12 bases lay in between. CDR3 region: CASSLIAQRSGNTIYF. CDR3 nucleotides: TGCGCCAGCAGCTTGATTGCCCAGAGATCTGGAAACACCATATATTTT.

The sample holds a few counts of this clonotype. The chain recombines TRBV30 with TRBJ2-5; tentative D call: TRBD2 (6 bases). Trimming left V 7 bases short and J 0 bases short, with 15 bases between. There are 14 residues in the CDR3. Germline CDR1 GTSNPN, CDR2 SVGIG (reference sequence). The CDR3 sequence: CASSVEGHQETQYF. DNA for the CDR3: TGTGCCTCCTCTGTGGAGGGGCACCAAGAGACCCAGTACTTC.

This chain uses TRBV25-1 with TRBJ2-1; D call uncertain. With 6 bases removed from V and 8 bases from J, the gap between germline ends came to 17 bases. The CDR3 is 14 amino acids. CDR1 and CDR2 from the germline V gene are MGHDK and SYGVNS. The CDR3 protein is CASSEEGPLDEQFF. The DNA for the CDR3 is TGTGCCAGCAGCGAAGAAGGGCCTTTGGATGAGCAGTTCTTC.

This clonotype has more than one count but fewer than ten. The chain is built from TRBV2 and TRBJ1-6, with 7 bases identical to TRBD1. The J segment lost 11 bases and the V segment lost 4 bases, leaving 14 bases of the junction unmatched. CDR3 length: 16 amino acids. Germline-derived CDR1 and CDR2 are SNHLY and FYNNEI. CDR3 DNA sequence: TGTGCCAGCAGTGTAGCGCCGACAGGGACCTCCCCACCCCTCCACTTT. Translation gives CASSVAPTGTSPPLHF. Full variable domain (outside the CDR3, taken from reference TRBV2 and TRBJ1-6): EPEVTQTPSHQVTQMGQEVILRCVPISNHLYFYWYRQILGQKVEFLVSFYNNEISEKSEIFDDQFSVERPDGSNFTLKIRSTKLEDSAMYFCASSVAPTGTSPPLHFGNGTRLTVT.

This clonotype has ten or more counts. This chain connects TRBV20-1 to TRBJ1-5; 7 bases fit TRBD1. CDR1 and CDR2 (germline): DFQATT, SNEGSKA (reference sequence). The J segment lost 6 bases and the V segment lost 6 bases, leaving 8 bases of the junction unmatched. This CDR3 is 13 amino acids long. The CDR3 is CSASTGRIQPQHF. The CDR3 nucleotides are TGCAGTGCGTCGACAGGGCGTATTCAGCCCCAGCATTTT.

This clonotype was counted only a few times. The V call is TRBV5-1, the J call TRBJ1-5; D remains ambiguous. Trimming stripped 0 bases from V and 1 base from J, with 5 bases between. The germline V gene encodes CDR1 SGHRS and CDR2 YFSETQ. The CDR3 contains 14 residues. The CDR3 loop reads CASSLEGSNQPQHF. The CDR3 DNA reads as TGCGCCAGCAGCTTGGAGGGCAGCAATCAGCCCCAGCATTTT.

This clonotype appeared many times. The V call is TRBV7-2, the J call TRBJ1-6; D may be TRBD1 (5 bases). V was cut by 5 bases and J by 8 bases, with 22 bases left in between. The V gene's germline CDR1 is SGHTA and CDR2 FQGNSA. The CDR3 has 17 amino acids. The chain's CDR3 is CASSRISGLGRDSPLHF. The CDR3 DNA is TGTGCCAGCAGCCGGATATCGGGACTCGGGCGGGATTCACCCCTCCACTTT.

The J gene is TRBJ1-2, the V gene TRBV5-6; D gene uncertain. The CDR3 covers 18 residues. V was cut by 2 bases and J by 8 bases, with 28 bases left in between. The germline CDR1 and CDR2 sequences are SGHDT and YYEEEE. The CDR3 DNA reads TGTGCCAGCAGCTTCCTAGCGGCGCCGGCCAGGAGTGGGAAAGGCTACACCTTC. Translated, it gives CASSFLAAPARSGKGYTF.

In its sample, this clonotype was seen many times. CDR3 loop: CASGLPTTGPETDTQYF. CDR3 DNA: TGTGCTAGTGGTCTCCCCACGACAGGTCCGGAAACAGATACGCAGTATTTT. This chain joins TRBV12-5 and TRBJ2-3; tentatively, D is TRBD1 (6 bases). V dropped 5 bases and J dropped 3 bases, with 21 bases sitting between them. Per germline, CDR1 LGHNT and CDR2 FRNRAP. This CDR3 comprises 17 residues.

The chain recombines TRBV5-6 with TRBJ2-2; a possible D gene is TRBD1 (6 bases). Trimming pared 2 bases from V and 0 bases from J, leaving 11 bases between. CDR3 length equals 16 residues. Germline V gene data show CDR1 as SGHDT and CDR2 as YYEEEE. CDR3 amino acids: CASSFLGTPNTGELFF. DNA of the CDR3: TGTGCCAGCAGCTTTTTGGGGACACCGAACACCGGGGAGCTGTTTTTT.

The rearrangement uses TRBV7-6 and TRBJ1-2; D unclear. The CDR3 totals 15 residues. Germline-derived CDR1 and CDR2 are SGHVS and FNYEAQ. The V and J ends lost 5 bases and 6 bases respectively, with 19 bases between them. The DNA of the CDR3 is TGTGCCAGCAGCCCTGGGCGTAGGGAACTCAATGGCTACACCTTC. This sequence encodes CASSPGRRELNGYTF.

This chain uses TRBV19 with TRBJ2-7; D perhaps matches TRBD1 (6 bases). Per germline, CDR1 LNHDA and CDR2 SQIVND (reference sequence). V lost 10 bases to trimming and J lost 0 bases, with 19 bases between them. This CDR3 is built from 15 residues. DNA for the CDR3: TGTGCCACCCAACAGGGCCCCCTGGGCTCCTACGAGCAGTACTTC. This encodes CATQQGPLGSYEQYF. Based on the CDR3 plus reference TRBV19 and TRBJ2-7, the full variable domain is DGGITQSPKYLFRKEGQNVTLSCEQNLNHDAMYWYRQDPGQGLRLIYYSQIVNDFQKGDIAEGYSVSREKKESFPLTVTSAQKNPTAFYLCATQQGPLGSYEQYFGPGTRLTVT.